This T cell receptor (beta chain) derives from a study of cytomegalovirus exposure and HLA in healthy donors (dated by TCRdb to the late 2010s). With respect to the entire study: According to an earlier analysis of a few hundred of the donors, about 190 million T cells yielded over 90 million unique TCR beta sequences and around 300 Gb of sequence data. An earlier analysis of several hundred of the donors applied high-throughput TCR beta sequencing to assess whether each TCR beta V gene segment acted as functional or pseudogenic. The number of donors typed differed by locus, with roughly 629-640 for A, B, C, DRB1 and DQB1, around 560 for DQA1, under 610 for DPA1, and over 400 for DPB1. Among the roughly 400 genotyped donors, about 85% belonged to the genetic ancestry cluster associated with self-reported Caucasian donors. The T cell repertoires of under 750 subjects were profiled by immunosequencing and related to cytomegalovirus serostatus. A later genetic analysis took genome-wide SNP genotypes for about 55% of the roughly 670 donors and used that subset as a discovery cohort. Besides the first cohort of roughly 640 subjects, a separate validation cohort made up of over 95 different subjects was used. In the later analysis, no new phenotypic data were used to find candidate immune exposures; instead, reliance was placed on TCR beta sequences and their occurrence across donors. On average, 235,054 unique TCR beta nucleotide sequences were sequenced per donor among some 420 genotyped donors of the cohort, with 15% to 20% of those sequences being non-productive. Roughly five DR-DQ haplotypes were treated as single units for association and clustering because of strong linkage in the cohort. In a later analysis, previously published TCR beta repertoires from about 640 donors were re-analyzed and high-resolution HLA genotyping was added so that TCR occurrence patterns could be studied. An early release covering 500 to 750 HLA-typed donors comprised approximately 290 gigabases of sequencing data and tens of millions of unique TCR sequences. The aim of the study was to test whether cataloging public T cell receptors could identify signatures of past pathogen exposure. All discovery cohort repertoires had been generated on a single sequencing platform. To predict cytomegalovirus infection status, the study combined high-throughput TCR immunosequencing, statistical association of individual TCRs with disease status, and machine learning. Class I and class II HLA loci were covered by the typing at four-digit resolution. Alongside the repertoire data, information on donor age, sex, ethnicity and CMV serostatus was compiled.

Library preparation was by the immunoSEQ multiplex PCR assay. A mixture of 60 forward primers for TCR Vbeta segments and 13 reverse primers for TCR Jbeta segments was used in the multiplex PCR. The CDR3 region of rearranged TCR beta genes was amplified from genomic DNA by a multiplex PCR assay. Amplified TCR beta libraries were sequenced as 87-base-pair reads on the Illumina HiSeq System. In the paper's pipeline: A later analysis counted about 76 million unique TCR beta chains across the 550 to 750 repertoires, and around 12 million of these chains were shared by at least two donors. Raw reads were error-corrected and collapsed into unique sequences with a nearest-neighbor algorithm that merged closely related sequences to remove PCR and sequencing errors. CDR3 sequences were aligned to IMGT reference sequences to assign V, D and J gene segments. Each retained sequence needed at least a six-nucleotide match to both a V gene segment and a J gene segment. Rearrangements were classified as productive when the CDR3 lacked stop codons and remained in frame with V and J, and all other rearrangements were classified as non-productive. Following IMGT convention, CDR3 was defined as the stretch from the second conserved V-encoded cysteine to the conserved J-encoded phenylalanine. The earlier analysis of roughly 590 of the donors excluded sequences that lacked an unambiguous match to a single V gene segment. An earlier analysis of about 590 of the donors classified V segments as functional when productive rearrangements were above 56.7% and as segregating when the standard deviation between donors was above 5%. To diagnose cytomegalovirus status from the catalog of TCR beta chain sequences, a statistical classification framework was built. In a later analysis, V and J genes were assigned by comparing TCR nucleotide sequences against IMGT/GENE-DB human TR gene sequences. The TCRdist pipeline was used in a later analysis to assign CDR3 sequences and most-parsimonious VDJ recombination scenarios. A later analysis defined each TCR beta chain by its CDR3 amino acid sequence plus V-gene family, and excluded reads lacking a unique V-gene family. In a later analysis, 500 to 700 highly shared, low-generation-probability nucleotide sequences were removed to address suspected cross-contamination and a sequencing artifact. In a later analysis, a clonal expansion index was calculated for each public chain from normalized within-repertoire ranks of inferred template counts. Generation probabilities in a later analysis came from a VDJ recombination model fitted to out-of-frame rearrangements, and those results were checked against IGoR. A later analysis scored TCR-TCR, TCR-HLA and TCR-CMV co-occurrence with hypergeometric tests, applying a repertoire-size bias correction to TCR pairs. False discovery rates were estimated in a later analysis by permuting HLA or CMV assignments 20 times. In a later analysis, co-occurring TCRs were grouped using DBSCAN, with TCRdist sequence similarity added in when clustering inside HLA-allele-positive subsets. Repertoires with fewer than 30,000 or more than 120,000 public chains, plus five repertoires with anomalous nucleotide sharing, were excluded from co-occurrence clustering. Not all clones reach the TCRdb copy of this immuneACCESS table, which keeps in-frame sequences only. Checked studies attribute under half of the gap to unresolved V genes and leave the rest unexplained. V, J and clone size were drawn from that table, and D and trimming were deduced from the DNA. The sample data list roughly 120,000 clones, and around 75% of these were observed just once. Together, the top ten hold roughly 3% of the sample.

For CDR1 and CDR2, the germline V gene lists SGHAT and FQNNGV. For this chain, trimming is 5 bases at the V end and 10 bases at the J end, and the number of junction bases without a gene match is 11. The cysteine opens and the phenylalanine closes a CDR3 of 15 amino acids. Left in the record is the CDR3 DNA by itself, 45 bases read in frame from the first base. The investigation overall reported the following: In an earlier analysis of roughly 560 of the donors, most TCR beta V segments were observed in productive rearrangements about 87% or about 30% of the time, broadly matching IMGT annotations. According to the authors, the approach could potentially be generalized to other disease states and immunological phenotypes. At a false discovery rate of 0.05, a later analysis linked some 17,000 TCR beta sequences to specific HLA alleles. Assigning TCR associations to individual alleles was difficult when HLA alleles, especially DR and DQ, strongly co-occurred. Linkage disequilibrium might explain the correlated functional status among segregating V segments, but an unknown experimental factor could not be excluded. Cytomegalovirus status was reported to be diagnosed by the classifier with high specificity and sensitivity in both the original and validation cohorts. A cluster of highly shared sequence variants was judged likely to represent a technical artifact of the sequencing pipeline. While some public TCRs were present in many individuals, most TCR sequences turned up only very rarely across donors. Because counts were too low, some 16 rarely observed V segments, including chromosome 9 orphons, were excluded from the earlier analysis of 587 of the donors. A later genetic analysis reported fewer N-insertions in productive TCRs among donors in an Asian-associated ancestry cluster than the roughly 700-donor mean. In a later analysis, the rate of TCR association differed among HLA loci, with DRB1 alleles having the most associated TCRs and HLA-C alleles having the fewest. The study listed approximately 150 TCR beta chains as associated with cytomegalovirus. A further reported finding was that TCR beta sequences accurately predicted the HLA-A and HLA-B alleles for most subjects in the first cohort. The presence/absence analyses assumed that sequencing depth was roughly uniform across donors, and that assumption may not be true. In vitro tests confirmed that a few of the cytomegalovirus-associated TCR beta chains recognize cytomegalovirus antigens. According to a later analysis, most CMV-associated TCR beta chains appeared to be HLA-restricted, and the HLA associations seemed to be driven largely by CMV exposure. This cohort had only TCR beta chains sequenced, and the lack of alpha or paired-chain data limited which features could be detected. In a later analysis, HLA-associated TCR beta chains were found to be more clonally expanded and to have lower generation probabilities than equally common non-associated chains. For the cohort, immune exposure information was limited to CMV serostatus. According to a later analysis, parvovirus B19, influenza, CMV and Epstein-Barr virus appeared linked to several top co-occurrence clusters. V-gene and J-gene trimming of TCR beta chains was associated with a missense DCLRE1C variant in a later genetic analysis, and the association was replicated in an independent cohort. Some IMGT-functional V segments, including TRBV6-2 and TRBV6-3, could not be told apart with the 87-base-pair reads, so those segments were excluded. Because some donors lacked HLA typing at each locus, the association tests relied only on the typed subset.

Turning to this clone: No antigen is known for it. Within one base of it there is no much larger clone, and no base qualities were kept.

The cohort comprised several hundred healthy bone marrow donors. Cohort members were all nominally healthy when sampled, although unrecorded immune exposures were likely present. The donor was CMV seropositive and was included in the group of 250 to 300 seropositive cohort members. A peripheral blood sample was collected from each donor, and TCR beta sequencing was performed on peripheral blood mononuclear cells. Genomic DNA was extracted from the blood cell samples with the Qiagen DNeasy Blood Extraction Kit. Sequencing was performed on PBMCs. The TCR was taken from a woman aged 40-49 years in good health and CMV-seropositive. Recombination connected TRBV11-2 to TRBJ2-1, with 10 central nucleotides matching TRBD1. The nucleotide sequence reads as follows: TGTGCCAGCAGCACAACCGGGACAGGGGAGGGGGAGCAGTTCTTC. Its coded protein is CASSTTGTGEGEQFF. The variable domain in full, with residues beyond the CDR3 obtained from the reference TRBV11-2 and TRBJ2-1 genes, is EAGVAQSPRYKIIEKRQSVAFWCNPISGHATLYWYQQILGQGPKLLIQFQNNGVVDDSQLPKDRFSAERLKGVDSTLKIQPAKLEDSAVYLCASSTTGTGEGEQFFGPGTRLTVL.